A single sample is the source of the 27 T cell receptor beta chains below, sequenced in a study of early T cells in non-severe SARS-CoV-2 infection. One entry per CDR3 protein, called by TCRdb with MiXCR from the 5' RACE reads. The top ten clones hold less than 6% of a sample with 75,000 to 100,000 distinct CDR3 sequences, around 14% of them seen once. Material for sequencing was whole blood. The receptor set was obtained from an adult who was a healthcare worker with PCR-confirmed SARS-CoV-2 infection or an uninfected control (not recorded which).

This chain joins TRBV29-1 and TRBJ2-5; D possibly corresponds to TRBD2 (5 bases). This CDR3 has 18 residues. Per the germline V gene, CDR1 is SQVTM and CDR2 is ANQGSEA. Between the trimmed V and J ends, which lost 4 bases and 5 bases, there was a span of 29 bases. CDR3 loop: CSVARDLWERIGEETQYF. In DNA, the CDR3 is TGCAGCGTTGCACGAGACCTTTGGGAGAGGATAGGAGAGGAGACCCAGTACTTC.

This clonotype was seen more than once but under ten times. The chain combines TRBV5-4 with TRBJ2-1; D is ambiguous. This CDR3 is 12 amino acids long. The V end was cut by 5 bases, the J end by 4 bases, with 7 bases between. From germline, CDR1 is SGHNT and CDR2 YYREEE (reference sequence). The CDR3 coding sequence is TGTGCCAGCAGGGATGAATACAATGAGCAGTTCTTC. Residues: CASRDEYNEQFF.

This clonotype was counted a few times. The chain is built from TRBV4-3 and TRBJ1-6; no clear D. Germline CDR1 is LGHNA and CDR2 is YSLEER. The CDR3 has 13 residues. With 1 base removed from V and 12 bases from J, the gap between germline ends came to 10 bases. The CDR3 nucleotides read TGCGCCAGCAGCCAAGTTAAGGCCCAACCCCTCCACTTT. Its translation is CASSQVKAQPLHF.

The chain links TRBV6-5 to TRBJ2-7; 9 bases line up with TRBD2. V lost 2 bases to trimming and J lost 1 base; unmatched junction nucleotides: 9. The V gene's germline CDR1 is MNHEY and CDR2 SVGAGI. This CDR3 region has 17 residues. The CDR3 reads CASSYQGISGRSYEQYF. The CDR3 region has the DNA TGTGCCAGCAGTTACCAGGGGATAAGCGGGAGGTCCTACGAGCAGTACTTC.

The chain is built from TRBV7-9 and TRBJ1-4; maybe TRBD1 (5 bases). Looked up from germline, CDR1 is SEHNR and CDR2 is FQNEAQ (reference sequence). V lost 5 bases and J 8 bases, leaving 15 bases between the germline ends. The CDR3 spans 14 residues. The chain's CDR3 is CASSPGRRGEKLFF. As DNA, the CDR3 is TGTGCCAGCAGCCCGGGACGGCGGGGAGAAAAACTGTTTTTT.

There are many counts of this clonotype. This chain links TRBV7-2 with TRBJ1-6; TRBD1 aligns across 8 bases. Trimming cost V 5 bases and J 10 bases; bases outside gene matches: 10. The germline V gene has CDR1 SGHTA and CDR2 FQGNSA. The CDR3 covers 15 residues. The CDR3 sequence is CASSQVTGGLSPLHF. The CDR3 coding sequence is TGTGCCAGCAGCCAGGTCACAGGGGGATTGTCACCCCTCCACTTT.

In its sample, this clonotype was seen a few times. CDR3 nucleotides: TGTGCCAGCAGCCCTATAGCGGGCTCCCCGGACGAGCAGTACTTC. The encoded protein is CASSPIAGSPDEQYF. The chain carries TRBV7-9 and TRBJ2-7, with 7 positions matching TRBD2. CDR1 SEHNR and CDR2 FQNEAQ come from the germline V gene (reference sequence). Trimming took 5 bases from V and 5 from J; bases not matched to a gene: 12. This CDR3 has 15 amino acids.

The chain couples TRBV5-6 to TRBJ2-5; D is ambiguous. The germline V gene has CDR1 SGHDT and CDR2 YYEEEE. The CDR3 runs 11 residues. V lost 4 bases and J 7 bases, leaving 8 bases between the germline ends. CDR3 in DNA: TGTGCCAGCAGCGTTGAGGCGACCCAGTACTTC. This translates into CASSVEATQYF.

V is TRBV11-2 and J is TRBJ2-5; 7 positions match TRBD2. Looked up from germline, CDR1 is SGHAT and CDR2 is FQNNGV. J was trimmed by 1 base and V by 1 base; bases with no gene match: 6. The CDR3 is made up of 16 amino acids. DNA for the CDR3: TGTGCCAGCAGCTTAGTACCAGCGGGACTCCAAGAGACCCAGTACTTC. Translation: CASSLVPAGLQETQYF.

This clonotype came up many times. This chain connects TRBV6-5 to TRBJ2-5; 8 nucleotides match TRBD2. V gave up 2 bases and J gave up 5 bases; unmatched junction bases: 4. CDR1 MNHEY and CDR2 SVGAGI come from the germline V gene. The CDR3 is made up of 14 amino acids. As DNA, the CDR3 is TGTGCCAGCAGTTACGGTCCTAGCGGGGAGACCCAGTACTTC. This gives the protein CASSYGPSGETQYF.

This clonotype has a count of ten or more. The rearrangement links TRBV12-3 or TRBV12-4 to TRBJ2-1, with a tentative D call TRBD1 (5 bases). Trimming stripped 5 bases from V and 2 bases from J, with 13 bases between. The CDR3 consists of 15 residues. The CDR3 bases are TGTGCCAGCAGTCCCCGACAGAGTACCTACAATGAGCAGTTCTTC. This sequence encodes CASSPRQSTYNEQFF.

This clonotype was picked up a small number of times. V and J are TRBV6-5 and TRBJ1-1, with D unclear. In germline, CDR1 is MNHEY, CDR2 SVGAGI. V was pared by 5 bases and J by 7 bases, with 14 bases between. The CDR3 is 13 residues long. The CDR3 loop reads CASSGTIRDEAFF. CDR3 DNA sequence: TGTGCCAGCAGTGGTACTATTCGAGATGAAGCTTTCTTT.

The rearrangement uses TRBV7-9 and TRBJ2-2; TRBD2 is a possible D gene (6 bases). There are 11 residues in the CDR3. The V end lost 5 bases, the J end lost 11 bases, and 9 bases lay between the germline ends. Germline-derived CDR1 and CDR2 are SEHNR and FQNEAQ (reference sequence). The CDR3: CASSHGSELFF. CDR3 nucleotide sequence: TGTGCCAGCAGCCACGGGAGCGAGCTGTTTTTT.

The gene calls are TRBV5-1 and TRBJ2-3; D is perhaps TRBD1 or TRBD2 (5 bases each). V lost 4 bases, J lost 0 bases, and 12 bases lay in between. This CDR3 is 15 amino acids long. From germline, CDR1 is SGHRS and CDR2 YFSETQ. The chain's CDR3 is CASSLRDGSTDTQYF. CDR3 nucleotides: TGCGCCAGCAGCCTCCGGGACGGCAGCACAGATACGCAGTATTTT.

V and J are TRBV7-9 and TRBJ1-1; unclear D gene. The V gene lost 5 bases and the J gene lost 8 bases, with 9 bases spanning the gap. The CDR3 sequence is 11 residues long. Germline V gene data show CDR1 as SEHNR and CDR2 as FQNEAQ (reference sequence). The CDR3 is CASSHDKEAFF. CDR3 nucleotide sequence: TGTGCCAGCAGCCATGACAAGGAAGCTTTCTTT.

The rearrangement joins TRBV29-1 to TRBJ2-2; 11 bases fit TRBD2. Germline loops: CDR1 SQVTM, CDR2 ANQGSEA. The CDR3 totals 20 residues. Trimming cost V 4 bases and J 4 bases; bases outside gene matches: 20. Here the CDR3 reads CSVGGGGDALAGGSTGELFF. Written as DNA, the CDR3 is TGCAGCGTTGGCGGCGGAGGGGATGCTCTAGCGGGAGGTTCCACCGGGGAGCTGTTTTTT.

This clonotype was observed a handful of times. The genes are TRBV29-1 and TRBJ2-2; D could derive from TRBD1 or TRBD2 (5 bases each). With 6 bases removed from V and 0 bases from J, the gap between germline ends came to 14 bases. This CDR3 is 15 amino acids long. Germline V gives CDR1 SQVTM, CDR2 ANQGSEA. The chain's CDR3 is CSVGPGRTNTGELFF. The CDR3 region has the DNA TGCAGCGTGGGACCGGGACGCACGAACACCGGGGAGCTGTTTTTT.

This clonotype was seen a few times. The V call is TRBV29-1, the J call TRBJ1-2, with a tentative D call TRBD1 (5 bases). The CDR3 is 12 amino acids. Germline values: CDR1 SQVTM, CDR2 ANQGSEA. Trimming removed 4 bases at V and 2 bases at J, with 8 bases between. The CDR3 reads CSVGDRNYGYTF. CDR3 DNA: TGCAGCGTTGGCGACAGAAACTATGGCTACACCTTC.

V and J are TRBV7-9 and TRBJ2-7, with D unclear. Germline V gene data show CDR1 as SEHNR and CDR2 as FQNEAQ (reference sequence). The CDR3 is 13 amino acids. V lost 5 bases, J lost 5 bases, and 13 bases lay in between. DNA for the CDR3: TGTGCCAGCAGCGATGACATATTTCACGAGCAGTACTTC. Its protein is CASSDDIFHEQYF. The full variable domain, with the rest looked up from reference TRBV7-9 and TRBJ2-7, is DTGVSQNPRHKITKRGQNVTFRCDPISEHNRLYWYRQTLGQGPEFLTYFQNEAQLEKSRLLSDRFSAERPKGSFSTLEIQRTEQGDSAMYLCASSDDIFHEQYFGPGTRLTVT.

The table lists this clonotype with a few counts. V is TRBV29-1 and J is TRBJ2-5; no clear D gene. Trimming left V 4 bases short and J 5 bases short, with 11 bases between. This CDR3 is built from 12 residues. Germline V gene sequence: CDR1 SQVTM, CDR2 ANQGSEA. The CDR3 loop is CSVAGEEETQYF. The CDR3 coding sequence is TGCAGCGTTGCAGGAGAGGAGGAGACCCAGTACTTC.

This chain uses TRBV2 with TRBJ2-7; 9 positions agree with TRBD1. Germline V lookup: CDR1 SNHLY, CDR2 FYNNEI. CDR3 length: 15 amino acids. Trimming removed 4 bases from V and 2 bases from J; junction bases left unmatched: 6. This chain's CDR3 is CASSGIGTGTYEQYF. Written as DNA, the CDR3 is TGTGCCAGCAGTGGAATCGGGACAGGGACCTACGAGCAGTACTTC.

This clonotype was picked up a small number of times. The rearrangement joins TRBV12-3 or TRBV12-4 to TRBJ2-7; D not resolved. The CDR3 has 12 residues. Trimming left V 6 bases short and J 7 bases short, with 13 bases between. The CDR3, as DNA: TGTGCCAGCAGGAGCACGGCGAGGGAGCAGTACTTC. The encoded protein is CASRSTAREQYF.

The chain combines TRBV6-1 with TRBJ1-5; unclear D gene. Germline values: CDR1 MNHNS, CDR2 SASEGT. The CDR3 extends over 16 amino acids. The ends were cut back, 3 bases at V and 1 base at J, with 13 bases in the middle. The CDR3 DNA follows: TGTGCCAGCAGTGAGGATCCCAGACCGAGCAATCAGCCCCAGCATTTT. Its protein product is CASSEDPRPSNQPQHF.

The chain joins TRBV5-6 to TRBJ2-7; no firm D call. The CDR3 is made up of 11 amino acids. CDR1 is SGHDT, CDR2 YYEEEE, per germline. The V gene lost 0 bases and the J gene lost 7 bases, with 5 bases spanning the gap. CDR3 residues: CASSLEGEQYF. CDR3 DNA: TGTGCCAGCAGCTTGGAAGGGGAGCAGTACTTC.

Note on this clonotype: A read error may be the cause here, since a much bigger clone is one base away. This CDR3 is missing its conserved last phenylalanine or tryptophan, likely due to a read error. This chain uses TRBV30 with TRBJ2-7; TRBD1 aligns across 9 bases. This CDR3 region has 14 residues. V was pared by 0 bases and J by 2 bases, with 2 bases of the junction left unmatched. Germline V CDR1 and CDR2: GTSNPN, SVGIG (reference sequence). CDR3 nucleotide sequence: TGTGCCTGGAGTGTAAGGGACAGGGCCTACGAGCAGTACTAC. Translated: CAWSVRDRAYEQYY.

The chain combines TRBV6-2 or TRBV6-3 with TRBJ2-5; perhaps TRBD2 as D (6 bases). Trimming stripped 3 bases from V and 2 bases from J, with 10 bases between. In germline, CDR1 is MNHEY, CDR2 SVGEGT. The CDR3 contains 14 residues. The CDR3 DNA reads TGTGCCAGCAGTTATTGGCGGGGTCAAGAGACCCAGTACTTC. This translates into CASSYWRGQETQYF.

The chain combines TRBV4-3 with TRBJ2-1; D not resolved. CDR1 LGHNA and CDR2 YSLEER come from the germline V gene. V lost 4 bases and J lost 8, with 6 bases in between. The CDR3 is made up of 11 amino acids. The CDR3 sequence is CASSRHHEQFF. Here the CDR3 DNA reads TGCGCCAGCAGCCGTCACCATGAGCAGTTCTTC.